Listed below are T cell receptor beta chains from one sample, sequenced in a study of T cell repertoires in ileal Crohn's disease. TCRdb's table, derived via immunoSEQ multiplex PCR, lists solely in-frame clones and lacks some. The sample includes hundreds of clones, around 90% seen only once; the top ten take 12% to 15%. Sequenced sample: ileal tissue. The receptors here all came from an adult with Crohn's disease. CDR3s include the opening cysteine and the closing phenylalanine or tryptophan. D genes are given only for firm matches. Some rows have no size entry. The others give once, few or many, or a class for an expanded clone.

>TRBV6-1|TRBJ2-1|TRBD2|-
TGTGCCAGCAGCCTCGAGGCGGGGGGGGTTAATGAGCAGTTCTTC
CASSLEAGGVNEQFF
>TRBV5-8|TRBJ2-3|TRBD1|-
TGTGCCAGCAGCTTGGAGCGGTACAGGGGGCCGGGAACAGATACGCAGTATTTT
CASSLERYRGPGTDTQYF
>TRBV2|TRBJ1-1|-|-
TGTGCCAGCAGTGAAAATTTCCGTGGGAAGGATTTCTTT
CASSENFRGKDFF
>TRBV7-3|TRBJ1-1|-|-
TGTGCCAGCAGCCCCGGTGGTTGGACTGAAGCTTTCTTT
CASSPGGWTEAFF
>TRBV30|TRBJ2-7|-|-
TGTGCCTGGAGTGGTCGAATAAGCTCCTACGAGCAGTACTTC
CAWSGRISSYEQYF
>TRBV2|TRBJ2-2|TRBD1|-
TGTGCCAGCAGTGAGTTGGGACAGGGGTCCGGGGAGCTGTTTTTT
CASSELGQGSGELFF
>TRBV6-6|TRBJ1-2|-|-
TGTGCCAGCAGTTCTCTGGGCTATGGCTACACCTTC
CASSSLGYGYTF
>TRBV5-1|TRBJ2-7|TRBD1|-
TGCGCCAGCAGCTTGGAGAACAGGGGATACGAGCAGTACTTC
CASSLENRGYEQYF
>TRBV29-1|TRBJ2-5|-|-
TGCAGCGTTTCGGGGACCGAATATGAGACCCAGTACTTC
CSVSGTEYETQYF
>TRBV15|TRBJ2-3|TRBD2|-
TGTGCCACCAGCTCCTCACTAGCGGCCCTCACAGATACGCAGTATTTT
CATSSSLAALTDTQYF
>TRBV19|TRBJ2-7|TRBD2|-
TGTGCCAGTAGTATAGGACTAGCGGGCGAGCAGTACTTC
CASSIGLAGEQYF
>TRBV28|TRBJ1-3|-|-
TGTGCCAGCAGTTTTTCAGGAAACACCATATATTTT
CASSFSGNTIYF
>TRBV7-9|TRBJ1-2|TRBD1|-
TGTGCCAGCAGCGAGACAGGGGTCCATGGCTACACCTTC
CASSETGVHGYTF
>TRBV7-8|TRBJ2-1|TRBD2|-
TGTGCCAGCAGCTTAGCGGGTAGCGGGGTCGATGAGCAGTTCTTC
CASSLAGSGVDEQFF
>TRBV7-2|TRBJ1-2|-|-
TGTGCCAGCAGCTTAAGGGTTTATGGCTACACCTTC
CASSLRVYGYTF
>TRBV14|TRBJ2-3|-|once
TGTGCCAGCAGCCAAGATCGCATTGTAGCGGATACGCAGTATTTT
CASSQDRIVADTQYF
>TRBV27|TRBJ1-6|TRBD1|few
TGTGCCAGCAGTTTATCAGGCCCCGGGACAGAGGGATCACCCCTCCACTTT
CASSLSGPGTEGSPLHF
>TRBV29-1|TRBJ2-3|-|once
TGCAGCTTGGATGAGTCAGATACGCAGTATTTT
CSLDESDTQYF
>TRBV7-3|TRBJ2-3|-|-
TGTGCCAGCAGCTTATACGGAATAACAGATACGCAGTATTTT
CASSLYGITDTQYF
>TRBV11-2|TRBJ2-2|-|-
TGTGCCAGCAGCCTGGGACTGAACACCGGGGAGCTGTTTTTT
CASSLGLNTGELFF
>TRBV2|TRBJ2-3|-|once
TGTGCCAGCAGGGGCTTTTCCCCCACAGATACGCAGTATTTT
CASRGFSPTDTQYF
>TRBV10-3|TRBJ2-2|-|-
TGCATAGCTTGGTCGGGGGCCGTATCCGGGGAGCTGTTTTTT
CIAWSGAVSGELFF
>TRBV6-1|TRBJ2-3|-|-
TGTGCCAGCAGTGAACAGGGATCCTCAGATACGCAGTATTTT
CASSEQGSSDTQYF
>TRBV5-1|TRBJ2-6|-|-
TGCGCCAGCAGCTTGGGACGTACCTCTGGGGCCAACGTCCTGACTTTC
CASSLGRTSGANVLTF
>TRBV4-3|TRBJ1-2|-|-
TGCGCCAGCAGCCAAGGGGCCAGGACTAACTATGGCTACACCTTC
CASSQGARTNYGYTF
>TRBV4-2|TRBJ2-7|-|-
TGTGCCAGCAGCCAAGCTAAGGGGGGATACGAGCAGTACTTC
CASSQAKGGYEQYF
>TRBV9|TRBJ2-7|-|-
TGTGCCAGCAGCGTAGGGGAACTAGCTTACGAGCAGTACTTC
CASSVGELAYEQYF
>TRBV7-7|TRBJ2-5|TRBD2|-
TGTGCCAGCAGCCGGGGGGGGGCCCCCCAAGAGACCCAGTACTTC
CASSRGGAPQETQYF
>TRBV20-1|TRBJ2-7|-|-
TGCAGTCTGGCAGGTACCTACGAGCAGTACTTC
CSLAGTYEQYF
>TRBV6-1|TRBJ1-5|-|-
TGTGCCAGCGCGAGCCCACAGCCATATCAGCCCCAGCATTTT
CASASPQPYQPQHF
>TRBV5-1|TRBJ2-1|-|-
TGCGCCAGCAGCCTGTACGGACAGAACAATGAGCAGTTCTTC
CASSLYGQNNEQFF
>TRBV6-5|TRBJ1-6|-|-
TGTGCCAGCAGTTATGCCGAACCGGGGCCCCTCGGACCCCTCCACTTT
CASSYAEPGPLGPLHF
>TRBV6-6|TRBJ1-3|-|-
TGTGCCAGCAGTTATCATCAGGGGACGCGAAACACCATATATTTT
CASSYHQGTRNTIYF
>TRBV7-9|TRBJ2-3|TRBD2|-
TGTGCCAGCAGCTCACTAGCGGGCACTAGCACAGATACGCAGTATTTT
CASSSLAGTSTDTQYF
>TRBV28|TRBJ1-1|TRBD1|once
TGTGCCAGCAGCCGTCTTCAGGGGGCAGCTTTCTTT
CASSRLQGAAFF
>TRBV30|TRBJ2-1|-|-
TGTGCCTGGGCTAGGGCTACTTACAATGAGCAGTTCTTC
CAWARATYNEQFF
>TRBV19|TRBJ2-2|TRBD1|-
TGTGCCAGTAGTATGGGACAGGGGGCAGGTACCGGGGAGCTGTTTTTT
CASSMGQGAGTGELFF
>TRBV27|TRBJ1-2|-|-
TGTGCCAGCAGTTTAAGGTTGGGGGGAGCTAACTATGGCTACACCTTC
CASSLRLGGANYGYTF
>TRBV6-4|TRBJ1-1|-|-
TGTGCCAGCAGAAAAGAAACAGGGTCTCACACTGAAGCTTTCTTT
CASRKETGSHTEAFF
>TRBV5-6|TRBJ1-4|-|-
TGTGCCAGCAGCTCCCCCTCGAGAGGGGGGCAAACTAATGAAAAACTGTTTTTT
CASSSPSRGGQTNEKLFF
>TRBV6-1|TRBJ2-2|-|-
TGTGCCAGCAGGAGGGCCGGGGAGCTGTTTTTT
CASRRAGELFF
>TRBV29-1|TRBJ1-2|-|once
TGCAGCGTTGTACGGGGGAACTACGGCTACACCTTC
CSVVRGNYGYTF
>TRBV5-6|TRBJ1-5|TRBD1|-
TGTGCCAGCAGCTTGGGCAGGGGGGTGGTTCAGCCCCAGCATTTT
CASSLGRGVVQPQHF
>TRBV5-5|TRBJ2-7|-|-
TGTGCCAGCAGCTTGGAGTGGGGGTCCTACGAGCAGTACTTC
CASSLEWGSYEQYF
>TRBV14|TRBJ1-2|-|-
TGTGCCAGCAGCCAAAGCCCCAACTATGGCTACACCTTC
CASSQSPNYGYTF
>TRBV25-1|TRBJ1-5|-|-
TGTGCCAGCGTGGATGGGGGGACCCAGCATTTT
CASVDGGTQHF
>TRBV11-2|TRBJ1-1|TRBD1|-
TGTGCCAGCAGCCCAGGGGGGAACACTGAAGCTTTCTTT
CASSPGGNTEAFF
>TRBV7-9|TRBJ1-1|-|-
TGTGCCAGCAGCTCCCTAAAGGAGGGGACTGAAGCTTTCTTT
CASSSLKEGTEAFF
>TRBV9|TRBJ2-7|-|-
TGTGCCAGCAGCGTAGAACCAGGGGAGGTTTACGAGCAGTACTTC
CASSVEPGEVYEQYF
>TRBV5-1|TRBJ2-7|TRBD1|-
TGCGCCAGCAGCTCGCTACAGGGGACCCTTTACGAGCAGTACTTC
CASSSLQGTLYEQYF
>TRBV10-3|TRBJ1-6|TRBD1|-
TGTGCCACTTACCCGGGACAGGGGAATTCACCCCTCCACTTT
CATYPGQGNSPLHF
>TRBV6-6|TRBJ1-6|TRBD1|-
TGTGCCAGCGTAATTGGGGACAGGGGGAATTCACCCCTCCACTTT
CASVIGDRGNSPLHF
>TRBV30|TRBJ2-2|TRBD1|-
TGTGCCTGGGTCACCGGACAGGGATCCCCCGGGGAGCTGTTTTTT
CAWVTGQGSPGELFF
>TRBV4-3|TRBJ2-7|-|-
TGCGCCAGCAGCCAAGCTCAGGGTTACGAGCAGTACTTC
CASSQAQGYEQYF
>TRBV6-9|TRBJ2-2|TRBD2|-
TGTGCCAGCTCCCTGGGTAGCGGGGGTGCGAACACCGGGGAGCTGTTTTTT
CASSLGSGGANTGELFF
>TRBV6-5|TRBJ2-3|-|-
TGTGCCAGCAGTTACTCGGGGCCTAGTCCAGATACGCAGTATTTT
CASSYSGPSPDTQYF
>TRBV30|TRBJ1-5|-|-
TGTGCCTGGAGTCGGGTGGGACGGGGGAATCAGCCCCAGCATTTT
CAWSRVGRGNQPQHF
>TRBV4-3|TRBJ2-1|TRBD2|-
TGCGCCAGCAGCCAAGAACTAGCGGGGGGATACAATGAGCAGTTCTTC
CASSQELAGGYNEQFF
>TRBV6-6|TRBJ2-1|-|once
TGTGCCAGCAGTTCCTGGGGGGGCGCGTACAATGAGCAGTTCTTC
CASSSWGGAYNEQFF
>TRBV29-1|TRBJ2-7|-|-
TGCAGCGTTGGGGACAGCGGGACGTACGAGCAGTACTTC
CSVGDSGTYEQYF